This is a list of T cell receptor beta chains from one sample in a study of T-cell reconstitution after alpha-beta-depleted transplantation in children. TCRdb fed the PCR reads into MiXCR, producing one record per CDR3 protein. The sample shows under 450,000 distinct CDR3 sequences, about an eighth of them seen only once. Sequenced here: PBMCs, sampled from the stem cell graft. The source is a human donor who donated a stem cell graft to a child with Fanconi anemia. CDR3s leave out the opening cysteine and the closing phenylalanine or tryptophan. The order of the fields is V gene, J gene, CDR3 protein.

V gene: TRBV6-1
J gene: TRBJ2-6
CDR3 protein: ASSEPGLNSGANVLT

V gene: TRBV9
J gene: TRBJ2-2
CDR3 protein: ASSPRLAGAHGELF

V gene: TRBV29-1
J gene: TRBJ1-1
CDR3 protein: SGGQGGMNTEAF

V gene: TRBV6-1
J gene: TRBJ1-2
CDR3 protein: ASSDPDRGGS

V gene: TRBV6-2/TRBV6-3
J gene: TRBJ2-5
CDR3 protein: ASSLGVAGIQETQY

V gene: TRBV2
J gene: TRBJ1-2
CDR3 protein: ASSKDLTALYGYT

V gene: TRBV2
J gene: TRBJ1-5
CDR3 protein: ASSGTGGSQPQH

V gene: TRBV12-3/TRBV12-4
J gene: TRBJ2-2
CDR3 protein: ASREGRGSNTGELF

V gene: TRBV7-2
J gene: TRBJ2-5
CDR3 protein: ASSFGSGGETQY

V gene: TRBV20-1
J gene: TRBJ2-7
CDR3 protein: SAHSDGSYEQY

V gene: TRBV6-1
J gene: TRBJ1-2
CDR3 protein: ASSALGYGYT

V gene: TRBV7-9
J gene: TRBJ1-5
CDR3 protein: ASSLEGEPQH

V gene: TRBV7-2
J gene: TRBJ2-3
CDR3 protein: ASSLAPLAATSTDTQY

V gene: TRBV20-1
J gene: TRBJ2-3
CDR3 protein: SARVNTGVTQY

V gene: TRBV7-9
J gene: TRBJ1-4
CDR3 protein: ASSLVGANEKLF

V gene: TRBV11-2
J gene: TRBJ1-2
CDR3 protein: ASSPTALGYGYT

V gene: TRBV15
J gene: TRBJ2-3
CDR3 protein: ATSRDGGASFADTQY

V gene: TRBV7-8
J gene: TRBJ1-4
CDR3 protein: ASSLKRRGLTNEKLF

V gene: TRBV27
J gene: TRBJ1-6
CDR3 protein: ASSFGGPVSPLH

V gene: TRBV6-9
J gene: TRBJ1-6
CDR3 protein: ASNPEGSIINSPLH

V gene: TRBV6-4
J gene: TRBJ2-1
CDR3 protein: ASSGGPYNEQF

V gene: TRBV4-2
J gene: TRBJ2-3
CDR3 protein: ASGGALGPDTQY

V gene: TRBV7-9
J gene: TRBJ2-5
CDR3 protein: ASSRDTSRETQY

V gene: TRBV6-5
J gene: TRBJ2-3
CDR3 protein: ASSYSPLALAHPDTQY

V gene: TRBV29-1
J gene: TRBJ1-1
CDR3 protein: SVVPPGQDRVMNTEAF

V gene: TRBV7-9
J gene: TRBJ1-6
CDR3 protein: ASSLTEDSPLH

V gene: TRBV2
J gene: TRBJ2-2
CDR3 protein: ASGGRVNTGELF

V gene: TRBV9
J gene: TRBJ2-3
CDR3 protein: ASSGITDTQY

V gene: TRBV2
J gene: TRBJ2-1
CDR3 protein: ASSDRSSYNEQF

V gene: TRBV30
J gene: TRBJ2-2
CDR3 protein: AWTRGLITGELF

V gene: TRBV28
J gene: TRBJ2-5
CDR3 protein: ASGGQGQETQY

V gene: TRBV4-2
J gene: TRBJ2-7
CDR3 protein: ASSQDWTSYEQY

V gene: TRBV10-3
J gene: TRBJ1-5
CDR3 protein: AISERTGGFQPQH

V gene: TRBV9
J gene: TRBJ2-5
CDR3 protein: ASSAEQGQETQY

V gene: TRBV5-1
J gene: TRBJ2-7
CDR3 protein: ASGLAGLTSGMYEQY

V gene: TRBV6-1
J gene: TRBJ1-6
CDR3 protein: ASTKGPGISPLH

V gene: TRBV29-1
J gene: TRBJ2-5
CDR3 protein: SVDGGTGSGKTQY

V gene: TRBV12-3/TRBV12-4
J gene: TRBJ2-1
CDR3 protein: ASRNRDRGREQF

V gene: TRBV29-1
J gene: TRBJ2-5
CDR3 protein: SVLSQHQETQY

V gene: TRBV9
J gene: TRBJ1-5
CDR3 protein: ASSVGGSSNQPQH

V gene: TRBV20-1
J gene: TRBJ2-1
CDR3 protein: SAKSSGGNFEQF

V gene: TRBV5-5
J gene: TRBJ2-5
CDR3 protein: ASSRLATRETQY

V gene: TRBV5-1
J gene: TRBJ2-2
CDR3 protein: ASSFTTNTGELF

V gene: TRBV7-2
J gene: TRBJ2-5
CDR3 protein: ASSFRGTRFQETQY

V gene: TRBV19
J gene: TRBJ1-1
CDR3 protein: ASSIRGGTEAF

V gene: TRBV6-5
J gene: TRBJ1-1
CDR3 protein: ASSPSRNEDTEAF

V gene: TRBV10-3
J gene: TRBJ2-5
CDR3 protein: AISVPEEETQY

V gene: TRBV7-2
J gene: TRBJ2-7
CDR3 protein: ASSLSGQIYEQY

V gene: TRBV7-9
J gene: TRBJ2-3
CDR3 protein: ASIPSRGGTDTQY

V gene: TRBV20-1
J gene: TRBJ2-1
CDR3 protein: SATQGPGSNEQF

V gene: TRBV7-2
J gene: TRBJ2-3
CDR3 protein: ASSFDSSRDTQY

V gene: TRBV6-2/TRBV6-3
J gene: TRBJ1-1
CDR3 protein: ASSYYGSPGTAEAF

V gene: TRBV27
J gene: TRBJ2-7
CDR3 protein: ASSRGIWGPYEQY

V gene: TRBV27
J gene: TRBJ2-5
CDR3 protein: ASSTIATPGETQY

V gene: TRBV6-5
J gene: TRBJ1-1
CDR3 protein: ASSYSNRGTEAF